One and the same sample provided the 27 T cell receptor beta chains below, sequenced in a study of beta chain features in type 1 diabetes. Expressed TCRB transcripts were sequenced because the entire RNA isolate underwent reverse transcription. Clones were sequenced by immunoSEQ multiplex PCR, and TCRdb holds only the in-frame ones, with some missing. The sample contains about 320,000 clones, approximately 14% of which appear only once. The sequencing sample was made of central memory CD4+ T cells from blood. All receptors come from a man aged 25 to 40 in good health.

Only a few counts were recorded for this clone. The chain is built from TRBV30 and TRBJ2-1; a weak D match, TRBD1 (6 bases). This CDR3 has 12 amino acids. Germline values: CDR1 GTSNPN, CDR2 SVGIG (reference sequence). V lost 1 base and J 9 bases, leaving 10 bases between the germline ends. CDR3 sequence reads: CAWSALGGEQFF. CDR3 DNA: TGTGCCTGGAGTGCCCTAGGGGGTGAGCAGTTCTTC.

This clone was picked up a small number of times. The chain combines TRBV5-6 with TRBJ1-6, with TRBD1 identical over 7 bases. V was pared by 6 bases and J by 9 bases, with 9 bases of the junction left unmatched. Per the germline V gene, CDR1 is SGHDT and CDR2 is YYEEEE. The length of the CDR3 is 14 residues. The CDR3 sequence is CASTPGTEGSPLHF. The CDR3, as DNA: TGTGCCAGCACGCCCGGGACAGAGGGTTCACCCCTCCACTTT.

This clone was detected ten times or more. The J gene is TRBJ2-1, the V gene TRBV7-2; perhaps D is TRBD1 or TRBD2 (5 bases each). Trimming pared 7 bases from V and 4 bases from J, leaving 14 bases between. CDR3 size: 14 residues. The germline V gene has CDR1 SGHTA and CDR2 FQGNSA. CDR3 loop: CASTGVGAYNEQFF. The CDR3 nucleotides are TGTGCCAGCACCGGGGTAGGGGCGTACAATGAGCAGTTCTTC.

The V and J genes are TRBV7-8 and TRBJ1-4; no firm D call. Germline CDR1 reads SGHVS; CDR2 reads FQNEAQ. The CDR3 runs 15 residues. Trimming removed 1 base at V and 3 bases at J, with 9 bases between. DNA of the CDR3: TGTGCCAGCAGCTTAGTGGGGATTGCTAATGAAAAACTGTTTTTT. Protein product: CASSLVGIANEKLFF.

The chain has TRBV18 and TRBJ1-2, with D uncertain. Germline CDR1 reads KGHSH; CDR2 reads LQKENI. This CDR3 is built from 14 residues. V dropped 5 bases and J dropped 0 bases, with 10 bases sitting between them. CDR3 residues: CASSVSRANYGYTF. The CDR3 region has the DNA TGTGCCAGCTCAGTTTCCAGAGCTAACTATGGCTACACCTTC.

The chain couples TRBV6-6 to TRBJ2-3; the match to TRBD2 covers 7 bases. V lost 6 bases, J lost 6 bases, and 3 bases stayed unmatched. The CDR3 covers 12 residues. CDR1 MNHNY and CDR2 SVGAGI come from the germline V gene (reference sequence). The chain's CDR3 is CASRLLADTQYF. The CDR3 DNA reads TGTGCCAGCAGGCTACTAGCGGATACGCAGTATTTT.

This chain uses TRBV11-2 with TRBJ1-1; D remains unclear. The germline V gene encodes CDR1 SGHAT and CDR2 FQNNGV. This CDR3 contains 13 residues. Trimming took 6 bases from V and 1 from J, leaving 9 bases between them. CDR3 residues: CASRVPANTEAFF. For the CDR3, the DNA is TGTGCCAGCAGGGTCCCGGCGAACACTGAAGCTTTCTTT.

V gene TRBV6-6 combines with J gene TRBJ2-1, with D hard to call. V lost 6 bases, J lost 8 bases, and 8 bases lay in between. Germline CDR1 and CDR2: MNHNY and SVGAGI (reference sequence). The CDR3 loop spans 11 amino acids. This CDR3 reads CASRRAHEQFF. In DNA, the CDR3 is TGTGCCAGCAGAAGGGCCCATGAGCAGTTCTTC.

This clone was observed a handful of times. V gene TRBV7-8 combines with J gene TRBJ2-1; 7 nucleotides match TRBD2. This CDR3 is built from 14 residues. The J segment lost 5 bases and the V segment lost 2 bases, leaving 3 bases of the junction unmatched. CDR1 and CDR2 from the germline V gene are SGHVS and FQNEAQ. The DNA for the CDR3 is TGTGCCAGCAGCTTAAATCGGGGGGACAATGAGCAGTTCTTC. It encodes CASSLNRGDNEQFF.

The chain links TRBV19 to TRBJ2-1, with 9 positions matching TRBD2. This CDR3 contains 17 residues. J gave up 4 bases and V 7 bases, and 14 bases lay outside the gene matches. Germline values: CDR1 LNHDA, CDR2 SQIVND (reference sequence). The CDR3 here is CASKAQATSGIYNEQFF. The DNA of the CDR3 is TGTGCCAGTAAAGCCCAAGCGACTAGCGGAATTTACAATGAGCAGTTCTTC.

The rearrangement joins TRBV20-1 to TRBJ2-5; D unclear. Germline V gene lookup returns CDR1 DFQATT and CDR2 SNEGSKA (reference sequence). The CDR3 contains 11 residues. The CDR3 region has the DNA TGCAGCGTCGAAGGGCAAGAGACCCAGTACTTC. Protein product: CSVEGQETQYF.

The chain carries TRBV15 and TRBJ2-1, with 7 bases identical to TRBD2. The CDR3 loop spans 15 amino acids. The germline V gene has CDR1 LNHNV and CDR2 YYDKDF (reference sequence). V trimming: 0 bases; J trimming: 9 bases; junction bases outside the gene matches: 8. As DNA, the CDR3 is TGTGCCACCAGCAGAGATTGGGGAGGGGACGGTGAGCAGTTCTTC. Translating it yields CATSRDWGGDGEQFF.

This clone occurred a few times. The chain has TRBV7-9 and TRBJ1-5, with TRBD1 identical over 7 bases. V shed 1 base and J 6 bases; nucleotides not matched to a gene: 6. The CDR3 length is 15 residues. Germline V CDR1 and CDR2: SEHNR, FQNEAQ (reference sequence). The chain's CDR3 is CASSLEGQGGQPQHF. As DNA, the CDR3 is TGTGCCAGCAGCTTAGAGGGGCAGGGGGGTCAGCCCCAGCATTTT.

With respect to this clone: A much larger clone sits a single nucleotide away, making a read error possible. The chain carries TRBV11-3 and TRBJ2-2; no definite D call. The CDR3 has 11 amino acids. V was trimmed by 4 bases and J by 6 bases, leaving 3 bases between them. CDR1 is SGHNT and CDR2 is YENEEA in the germline V gene. DNA for the CDR3: TGTGCCAGCAGCTACGCCGGGGAGCTGTTTTTT. This sequence encodes CASSYAGELFF.

This rearrangement joins TRBV2 to TRBJ2-5, with 9 bases identical to TRBD2. The CDR3 loop spans 15 amino acids. Looked up from germline, CDR1 is SNHLY and CDR2 is FYNNEI. V trimming: 1 base; J trimming: 4 bases; junction bases outside the gene matches: 4. CDR3 in DNA: TGTGCCAGCAGTGAAGAGGGACTAGCAGGAGAGACCCAGTACTTC. Its protein product is CASSEEGLAGETQYF. The variable domain in full, with the rest retrieved from reference TRBV2 and TRBJ2-5, is EPEVTQTPSHQVTQMGQEVILRCVPISNHLYFYWYRQILGQKVEFLVSFYNNEISEKSEIFDDQFSVERPDGSNFTLKIRSTKLEDSAMYFCASSEEGLAGETQYFGPGTRLLVL.

V gene TRBV12-5 combines with J gene TRBJ2-5; the D is unclear. Trimming took off 6 bases at V and 4 bases at J, with 9 bases between the two ends. The V gene's germline CDR1 is LGHNT and CDR2 FRNRAP. CDR3 size: 12 residues. CDR3 DNA sequence: TGTGCTAGTGGCCTGCATGGAGAGACCCAGTACTTC. This translates into CASGLHGETQYF.

The chain couples TRBV27 to TRBJ2-7; TRBD1 agrees at 7 bases. This CDR3 has 16 residues. In germline, CDR1 is MNHEY, CDR2 SMNVEV (reference sequence). J was trimmed by 2 bases and V by 7 bases; bases with no gene match: 14. This CDR3 reads CASKEIGQVETYEQYF. Here the CDR3 DNA reads TGTGCCAGCAAAGAAATAGGACAGGTCGAAACCTACGAGCAGTACTTC.

The table lists this clone with many counts. The CDR3 nucleotides are TGTGCTAGTGGTTTGCCCTCCGGCGAGCAGTACGTC. It specifies CASGLPSGEQYV. The chain has TRBV12-5 and TRBJ2-7; D remains ambiguous. Looked up from germline, CDR1 is LGHNT and CDR2 is FRNRAP. Trimming removed 2 bases from V and 6 bases from J, with 8 bases in between. The CDR3 spans 12 residues.

On this clone: Within the sample, other DNA sequences also encode this same CDR3. The chain carries TRBV5-1 and TRBJ2-5, with D perhaps TRBD1 (6 bases). Germline V lookup: CDR1 SGHRS, CDR2 YFSETQ. V was shortened by 0 bases and J by 2 bases, with 8 bases between the two germline ends. There are 14 residues in the CDR3. The CDR3 DNA is TGCGCCAGCAGCTTGGGGACAGCTCAAGAGACCCAGTACTTC. The encoded protein is CASSLGTAQETQYF.

This clone showed up just a few times. CDR3 sequence: CASKWGPNTEAFF. Written as DNA, the CDR3 is TGTGCCAGTAAGTGGGGACCGAACACTGAAGCTTTCTTT. This chain uses TRBV27 with TRBJ1-1; perhaps TRBD1 as D (5 bases). Trimming removed 9 bases from V and 1 base from J, with 12 bases in between. CDR1 is MNHEY, CDR2 SMNVEV, per germline (reference sequence). This CDR3 is 13 amino acids long.

This clone showed up just a few times. The CDR3 nucleotides are TGCAGCGTTGGGGGGGACCGACGGGCTTTCTTT. Its protein product is CSVGGDRRAFF. The chain has TRBV29-1 and TRBJ1-1, with D possibly TRBD1 on 5 matching bases. Trimming shortened V by 4 bases and J by 11 bases, and 14 bases separated the two germline ends. Per the germline V gene, CDR1 is SQVTM and CDR2 is ANQGSEA. The CDR3 runs to 11 residues.

J is TRBJ1-5 and V is TRBV6-1; possibly TRBD1 for D (5 bases). This CDR3 is 15 amino acids long. Germline CDR1 and CDR2: MNHNS and SASEGT. The V end was cut by 6 bases, the J end by 5 bases, with 17 bases between. The CDR3 nucleotides are TGTGCCAGCAGCCGCACCCAGGGACGTGATCAGCCCCAGCATTTT. It codes for CASSRTQGRDQPQHF.

This clone came up a few times. The identical CDR3 is also encoded by other nucleotide sequences in the sample. The chain employs TRBV5-1 and TRBJ1-2; D ambiguous. Germline V gene data show CDR1 as SGHRS and CDR2 as YFSETQ. The CDR3 is made up of 15 amino acids. Trimming removed 2 bases from V and 0 bases from J, with 11 bases in between. The CDR3 is CASSFSAQPNYGYTF. For the CDR3, the DNA is TGCGCCAGCAGCTTTTCTGCACAGCCTAACTATGGCTACACCTTC.

This clone has only a few counts. An end of the junction differs from the germline gene, which may be a read error. The chain recombines TRBV6-5 with TRBJ2-7; TRBD1 matches at 10 bases. The CDR3 extends over 14 amino acids. Germline loops: CDR1 MNHEY, CDR2 SVGAGI. The CDR3: CAISEGQGIYEQYF. CDR3 sequence (DNA): TGTGCCATCAGTGAGGGACAGGGGATCTACGAGCAGTACTTC.

The chain links TRBV18 to TRBJ1-3; weak D call: TRBD1 (6 bases). This CDR3 region has 16 residues. Trimming pared 4 bases from V and 0 bases from J, leaving 13 bases between. CDR1 and CDR2 (germline): KGHSH, LQKENI. CDR3 nucleotides: TGTGCCAGCTCACAAGACAGGCCCTCCTCTGGAAACACCATATATTTT. Translating it yields CASSQDRPSSGNTIYF.

This clone was counted only a few times. The V and J genes are TRBV7-2 and TRBJ2-7, with D perhaps matching TRBD2 (5 bases). Per germline, CDR1 SGHTA and CDR2 FQGNSA. Trimming left V 6 bases short and J 3 bases short, with 12 bases between. The CDR3 has 13 residues. Here the CDR3 reads CASRPTTSYEQYF. DNA for the CDR3: TGTGCCAGCAGGCCGACTACCAGCTACGAGCAGTACTTC.

This clone was counted many times. The rearrangement links TRBV4-3 to TRBJ2-1; 7 bases map to TRBD2. Germline-derived CDR1 and CDR2 are LGHNA and YSLEER. The CDR3 runs 16 residues. Losses at the gene ends were 0 bases for V and 6 bases for J; bases not matched to a gene: 8. CDR3 amino acids: CASSQDLGGDINEQFF. For the CDR3, the DNA is TGCGCCAGCAGCCAAGATCTGGGGGGGGATATCAATGAGCAGTTCTTC.